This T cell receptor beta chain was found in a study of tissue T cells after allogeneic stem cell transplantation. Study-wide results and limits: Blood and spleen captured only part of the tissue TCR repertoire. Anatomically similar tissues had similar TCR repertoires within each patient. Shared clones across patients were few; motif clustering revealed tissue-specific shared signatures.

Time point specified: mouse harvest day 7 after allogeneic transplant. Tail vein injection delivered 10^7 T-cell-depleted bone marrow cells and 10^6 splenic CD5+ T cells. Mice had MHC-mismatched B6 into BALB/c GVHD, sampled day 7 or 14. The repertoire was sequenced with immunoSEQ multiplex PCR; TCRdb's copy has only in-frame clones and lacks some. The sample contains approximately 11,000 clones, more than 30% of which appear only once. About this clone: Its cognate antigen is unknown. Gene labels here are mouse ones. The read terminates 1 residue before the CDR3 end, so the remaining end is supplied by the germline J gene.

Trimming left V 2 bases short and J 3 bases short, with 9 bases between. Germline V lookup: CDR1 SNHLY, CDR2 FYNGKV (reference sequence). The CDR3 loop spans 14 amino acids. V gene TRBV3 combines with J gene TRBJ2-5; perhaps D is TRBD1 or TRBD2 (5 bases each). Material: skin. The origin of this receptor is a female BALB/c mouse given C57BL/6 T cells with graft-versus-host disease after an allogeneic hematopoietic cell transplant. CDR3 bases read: TGTGCCAGCAGCTTATGGGACCAACAAGACACCCAGTAC. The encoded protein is CASSLWDQQDTQY. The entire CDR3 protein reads CASSLWDQQDTQYF.